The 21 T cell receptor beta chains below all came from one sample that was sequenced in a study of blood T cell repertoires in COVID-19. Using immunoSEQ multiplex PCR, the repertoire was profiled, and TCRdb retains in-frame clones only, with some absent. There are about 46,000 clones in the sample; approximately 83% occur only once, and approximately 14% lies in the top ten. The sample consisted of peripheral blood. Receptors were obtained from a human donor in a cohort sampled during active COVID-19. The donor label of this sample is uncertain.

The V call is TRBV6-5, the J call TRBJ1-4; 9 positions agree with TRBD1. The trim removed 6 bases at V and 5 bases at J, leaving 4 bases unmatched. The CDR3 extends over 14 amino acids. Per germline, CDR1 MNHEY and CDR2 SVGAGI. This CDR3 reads CASRIGTGNEKLFF. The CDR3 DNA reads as TGTGCCAGCAGAATCGGGACAGGGAATGAAAAACTGTTTTTT.

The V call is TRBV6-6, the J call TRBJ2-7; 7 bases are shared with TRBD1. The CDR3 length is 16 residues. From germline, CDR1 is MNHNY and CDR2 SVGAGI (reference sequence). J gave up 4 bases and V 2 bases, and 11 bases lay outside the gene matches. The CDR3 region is CASSYPGQRIGYEQYF. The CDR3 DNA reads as TGTGCCAGCAGTTACCCGGGACAGAGAATCGGTTACGAGCAGTACTTC.

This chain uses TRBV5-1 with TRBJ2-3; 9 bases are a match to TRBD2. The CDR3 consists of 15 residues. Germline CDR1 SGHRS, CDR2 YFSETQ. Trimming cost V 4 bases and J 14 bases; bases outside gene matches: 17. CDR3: CASSPSASGESHWYF. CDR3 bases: TGCGCCAGCAGCCCGTCGGCTAGCGGGGAAAGCCATTGGTATTTT. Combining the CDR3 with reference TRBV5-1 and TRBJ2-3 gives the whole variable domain KAGVTQTPRYLIKTRGQQVTLSCSPISGHRSVSWYQQTPGQGLQFLFEYFSETQRNKGNFPGRFSGRQFSNSRSEMNVSTLELGDSALYLCASSPSASGESHWYFGPGTRLTVL.

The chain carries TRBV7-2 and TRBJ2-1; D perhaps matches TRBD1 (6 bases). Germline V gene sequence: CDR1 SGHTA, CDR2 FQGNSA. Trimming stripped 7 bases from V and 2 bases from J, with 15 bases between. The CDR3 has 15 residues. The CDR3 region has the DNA TGTGCCAGCACAAAAACGGGACAAACCTACAATGAGCAGTTCTTC. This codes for CASTKTGQTYNEQFF.

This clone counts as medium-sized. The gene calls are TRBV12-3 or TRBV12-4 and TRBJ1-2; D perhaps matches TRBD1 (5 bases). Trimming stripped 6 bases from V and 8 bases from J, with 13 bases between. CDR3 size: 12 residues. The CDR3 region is CASSSDKGGYTF. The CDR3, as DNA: TGTGCCAGCAGCTCGGACAAAGGAGGCTACACCTTC.

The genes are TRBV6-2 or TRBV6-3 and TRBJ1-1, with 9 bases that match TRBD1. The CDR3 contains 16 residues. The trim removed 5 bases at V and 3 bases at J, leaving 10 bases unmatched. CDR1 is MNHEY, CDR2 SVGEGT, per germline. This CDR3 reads CASSPNRGRIDTEAFF. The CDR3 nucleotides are TGTGCCAGCAGTCCCAACAGGGGGCGTATCGACACTGAAGCTTTCTTT.

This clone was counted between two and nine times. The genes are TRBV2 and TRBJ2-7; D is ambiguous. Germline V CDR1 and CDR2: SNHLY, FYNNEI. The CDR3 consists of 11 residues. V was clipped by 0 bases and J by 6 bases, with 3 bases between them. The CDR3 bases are TGTGCCAGCAGTGAAGCCGTCGAGCAGTACTTC. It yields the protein CASSEAVEQYF. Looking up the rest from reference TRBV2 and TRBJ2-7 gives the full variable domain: EPEVTQTPSHQVTQMGQEVILRCVPISNHLYFYWYRQILGQKVEFLVSFYNNEISEKSEIFDDQFSVERPDGSNFTLKIRSTKLEDSAMYFCASSEAVEQYFGPGTRLTVT.

CDR3 in amino acids: CASAMNRDPTDTQYF. In DNA, the CDR3 is TGTGCCAGCGCAATGAACAGGGACCCTACTGATACGCAGTATTTT. The V gene is TRBV6-5, the J gene TRBJ2-3; TRBD1 might be the D (6 bases). V was cut by 8 bases and J by 6 bases, with 21 bases left in between. CDR1 is MNHEY, CDR2 SVGAGI, per germline. This CDR3 is 15 amino acids long.

The CDR3 DNA follows: TGTGCCAGCAGCTTGGCCGACAGCACTGAAGCTTTCTTT. This gives the protein CASSLADSTEAFF. This chain joins TRBV5-4 and TRBJ1-1, with D perhaps matching TRBD1 (5 bases). Germline V CDR1 and CDR2: SGHNT, YYREEE (reference sequence). The length of the CDR3 is 13 residues. V was clipped by 0 bases and J by 4 bases, with 7 bases between them.

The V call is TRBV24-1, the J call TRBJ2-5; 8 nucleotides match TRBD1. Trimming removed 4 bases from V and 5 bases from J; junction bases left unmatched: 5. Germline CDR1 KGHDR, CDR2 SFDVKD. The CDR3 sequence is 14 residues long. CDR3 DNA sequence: TGTGCCACCAGTGACCAGCACAGGGGGGAGACCCAGTACTTC. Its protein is CATSDQHRGETQYF.

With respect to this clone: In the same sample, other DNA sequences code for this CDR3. CDR3 nucleotide sequence: TGTGCCACCAGCAGAGATAGGAGAGAGACCCAGTACTTC. Translating it yields CATSRDRRETQYF. The V call is TRBV15, the J call TRBJ2-5; D gene unclear. Germline lookup yields CDR1 LNHNV and CDR2 YYDKDF (reference sequence). V was cut by 0 bases and J by 4 bases, with 6 bases left in between. The CDR3 runs 13 residues.

CDR3 in DNA: TGTGCCAGCAGTGAAGTCTCTGTGCAGGGGACACCAAGAGCCTACGAGCAGTACTTC. Its protein product is CASSEVSVQGTPRAYEQYF. The chain combines TRBV6-1 with TRBJ2-7, with D perhaps matching TRBD1 (6 bases). This CDR3 region has 19 residues. The germline V gene has CDR1 MNHNS and CDR2 SASEGT. Deletions cut 1 base from V and 2 bases from J, with 24 bases between.

The CDR3 sequence: CATSGGIEQYF. The CDR3 nucleotides are TGTGCCACCAGTGGAGGGATCGAGCAGTACTTC. The chain couples TRBV24-1 to TRBJ2-7, with TRBD2 as a possible D gene (5 bases). Per germline, CDR1 KGHDR and CDR2 SFDVKD. The CDR3 spans 11 residues. V gave up 5 bases and J gave up 6 bases, with 7 bases separating them.

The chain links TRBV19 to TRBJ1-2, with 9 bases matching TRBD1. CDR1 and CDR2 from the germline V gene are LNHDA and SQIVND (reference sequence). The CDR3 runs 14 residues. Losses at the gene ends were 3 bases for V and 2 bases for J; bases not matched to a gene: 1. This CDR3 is CASSIGTGNYGYTF. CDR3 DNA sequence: TGTGCCAGTAGTATCGGGACAGGGAACTATGGCTACACCTTC.

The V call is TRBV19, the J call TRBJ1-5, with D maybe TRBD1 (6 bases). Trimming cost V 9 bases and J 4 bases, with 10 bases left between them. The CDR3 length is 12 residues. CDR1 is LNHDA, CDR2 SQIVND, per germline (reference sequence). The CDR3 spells CARQGWNQPQHF. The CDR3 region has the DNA TGTGCCAGACAGGGATGGAATCAGCCCCAGCATTTT.

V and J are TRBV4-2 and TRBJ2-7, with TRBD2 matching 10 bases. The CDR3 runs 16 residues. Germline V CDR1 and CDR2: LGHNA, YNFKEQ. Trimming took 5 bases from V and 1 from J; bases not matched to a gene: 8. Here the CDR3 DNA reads TGTGCCAGCAGCAAAACGCTAGCGGGGGTTTCCTACGAGCAGTACTTC. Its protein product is CASSKTLAGVSYEQYF.

The CDR3 loop is CASSQGQGSGTQYF. In nucleotides, the CDR3 is TGTGCCAGCAGCCAGGGACAGGGATCGGGTACGCAGTATTTT. The chain has TRBV11-3 and TRBJ2-3; 9 positions match TRBD1. The germline V gene encodes CDR1 SGHNT and CDR2 YENEEA. The length of the CDR3 is 14 residues. V was pared by 5 bases and J by 8 bases, with 8 bases of the junction left unmatched.

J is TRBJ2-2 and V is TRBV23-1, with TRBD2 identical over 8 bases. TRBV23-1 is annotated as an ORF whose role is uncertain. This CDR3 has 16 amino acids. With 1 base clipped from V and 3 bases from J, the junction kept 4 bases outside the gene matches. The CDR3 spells CASSQFRGGYTGELFF. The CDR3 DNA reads TGCGCCAGCAGTCAATTTCGGGGGGGTTACACCGGGGAGCTGTTTTTT.

The CDR3 DNA reads TGTGCCAGCTCACCCGGTTCCCGGGGAAGTCAGCCCCAGCATTTT. It is translated as CASSPGSRGSQPQHF. The V and J genes are TRBV18 and TRBJ1-5, with D hard to call. The CDR3 has 15 residues. V lost 3 bases and J 6 bases, leaving 15 bases between the germline ends. Germline V lookup: CDR1 KGHSH, CDR2 LQKENI.

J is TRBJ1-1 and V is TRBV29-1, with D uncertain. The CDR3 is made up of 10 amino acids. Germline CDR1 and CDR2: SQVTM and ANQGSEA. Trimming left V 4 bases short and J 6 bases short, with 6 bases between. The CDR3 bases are TGCAGCGTTGTAGCGCCTGAAGCTTTCTTT. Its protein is CSVVAPEAFF. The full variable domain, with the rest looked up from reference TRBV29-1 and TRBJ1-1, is SAVISQKPSRDICQRGTSLTIQCQVDSQVTMMFWYRQQPGQSLTLIATANQGSEATYESGFVIDKFPISRPNLTFSTLTVSNMSPEDSSIYLCSVVAPEAFFGQGTRLTVV.

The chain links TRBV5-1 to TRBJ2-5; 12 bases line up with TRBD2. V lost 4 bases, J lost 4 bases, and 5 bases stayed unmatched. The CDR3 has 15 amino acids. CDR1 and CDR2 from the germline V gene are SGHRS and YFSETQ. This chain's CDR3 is CASSPGLAGRETQYF. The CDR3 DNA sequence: TGCGCCAGCAGCCCTGGACTAGCGGGAAGAGAGACCCAGTACTTC.